The 7 T cell receptor beta chains reported below all come from one sample, sequenced in a study of blood T cell repertoires in COVID-19. Some clones are missing from TCRdb's copy, which holds only in-frame ones; the method was immunoSEQ multiplex PCR. Of over 200,000 clones listed, roughly 89% are singletons. Specimen: PBMCs or T cells enriched from blood (not recorded which). Receptors were obtained from a man aged 18 to 30 with acute COVID-19.

The CDR3 sequence: CASSITQKNTEAFF. CDR3 in DNA: TGTGCCAGTAGTATAACCCAGAAGAACACTGAAGCTTTCTTT. J is TRBJ1-1 and V is TRBV19, with no clear D. This CDR3 has 14 residues. CDR1 and CDR2 from the germline V gene are LNHDA and SQIVND (reference sequence). The V end was cut by 2 bases, the J end by 1 base, with 8 bases between.

This chain links TRBV7-2 with TRBJ1-1; no definite D call. Per germline, CDR1 SGHTA and CDR2 FQGNSA. The CDR3 has 14 amino acids. The V end was cut by 1 base, the J end by 2 bases, with 8 bases between. In DNA, the CDR3 is TGTGCCAGCAGCTTAGAACAGAGTAACACTGAAGCTTTCTTT. Translating it yields CASSLEQSNTEAFF.

V usage is TRBV5-1 and J usage is TRBJ2-1, with D perhaps TRBD2 (6 bases). Germline CDR1 reads SGHRS; CDR2 reads YFSETQ. The CDR3 length is 14 residues. Trimming stripped 1 base from V and 4 bases from J, with 9 bases between. The CDR3 reads CASSLTSRYNEQFF. CDR3 nucleotide sequence: TGCGCCAGCAGCTTGACTAGCCGTTACAATGAGCAGTTCTTC.

This clone was counted a few times. Other nucleotide sequences from this sample produce the same CDR3. The chain links TRBV3-1 (or the pseudogene TRBV3-2) to TRBJ1-5, with D possibly matching TRBD1 (5 bases). Trimming took 3 bases from V and 5 from J, leaving 8 bases between them. The CDR3 is 13 residues long. Germline CDR1 is LGHDT and CDR2 is YNNKEL (reference sequence). The DNA for the CDR3 is TGTGCCAGCAGCCATGGGGGGGATCAGCCCCAGCATTTT. Translating it yields CASSHGGDQPQHF.

This clone has just one count. The chain is built from TRBV5-3 and TRBJ2-7; 10 bases agree with TRBD2. TRBV5-3 has ORF status, its function being uncertain. The CDR3 has 15 amino acids. After removal of 5 bases from V and 2 bases from J, the junction contained 7 bases not matched to a gene. CDR3 in DNA: TGTGCCAGAAGGCAGAGGACTAGCGGCCCCTACGAGCAGTACTTC. Its translation: CARRQRTSGPYEQYF.

V and J are TRBV15 and TRBJ2-1; possible D gene TRBD1, 5 bases. The V gene lost 5 bases and the J gene lost 6 bases, with 23 bases spanning the gap. This CDR3 has 17 residues. Germline V gene data show CDR1 as LNHNV and CDR2 as YYDKDF (reference sequence). The DNA of the CDR3 is TGTGCCACCAGCTTTAGTAAGACAGCTACCTCTGGCAATGAGCAGTTCTTC. Translation: CATSFSKTATSGNEQFF.

Note on this clone: Within the sample, other DNA sequences also encode this same CDR3. The chain employs TRBV7-9 and TRBJ2-5; tentative D call: TRBD1 (5 bases). This CDR3 is 14 amino acids long. Trimming removed 2 bases at V and 5 bases at J, with 12 bases between. Germline loops: CDR1 SEHNR, CDR2 FQNEAQ (reference sequence). The CDR3 sequence: CASSLRQGRETQYF. The CDR3 DNA is TGTGCCAGCAGCTTACGTCAGGGAAGGGAGACCCAGTACTTC.